This T cell receptor beta chain was profiled in a study of T cell responses to AZD1222 COVID-19 vaccine. Study results and caveats: Of the AZD1222 recipients, only six were seropositive at baseline. Elevations in Spike-specific TCR breadth and depth followed administration of two AZD1222 doses.

The germline V and J ends were trimmed by 4 bases and 3 bases, with 7 bases remaining between them. Germline V gene lookup returns CDR1 GTSNPN and CDR2 SVGIG (reference sequence). The CDR3 length is 12 residues. In the case of this clone: Its target is unknown.

Sequenced by immunoSEQ multiplex PCR; TCRdb stores in-frame clones only, minus some. The repertoire holds over 120,000 clones, with 88% as singletons. The sequences come from peripheral blood, collected 28 days after the second dose of the MenACWY control vaccine. This sequence joins TRBV30 and TRBJ1-3; D is undetermined. This TCR derives from an adult who received the MenACWY meningococcal vaccine as a control. CDR3 in DNA: TGTGCCTGGATGGGAGGTGGAAACACCATATATTTT. Protein product: CAWMGGGNTIYF.